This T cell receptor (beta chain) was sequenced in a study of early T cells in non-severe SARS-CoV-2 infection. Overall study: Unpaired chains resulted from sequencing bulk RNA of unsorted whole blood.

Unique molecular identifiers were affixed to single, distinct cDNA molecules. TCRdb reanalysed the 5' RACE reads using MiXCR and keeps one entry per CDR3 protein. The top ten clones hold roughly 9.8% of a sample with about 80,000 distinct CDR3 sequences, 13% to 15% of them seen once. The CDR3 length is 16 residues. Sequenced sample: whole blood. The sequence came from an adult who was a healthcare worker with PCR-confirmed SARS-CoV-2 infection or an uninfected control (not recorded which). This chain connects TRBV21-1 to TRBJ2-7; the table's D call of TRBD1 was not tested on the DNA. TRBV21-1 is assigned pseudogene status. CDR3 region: CASSKVRTGGPSEQYF. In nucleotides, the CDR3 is TGTGCCAGCAGCAAAGTTAGGACAGGGGGCCCCTCGGAGCAGTACTTC.